The 14 T cell receptor beta chains below all came from one sample that was sequenced in a study of blood T cell repertoires in COVID-19. Data came from immunoSEQ multiplex PCR; TCRdb stores just in-frame clones and leaves some out. The sample lists some 100,000 clones; 89% were seen once. Input material: peripheral blood. The receptors here all came from a woman aged 70-85 years with acute or convalescent COVID-19.

The chain employs TRBV19 and TRBJ2-1; D unclear. The CDR3 sequence is 14 residues long. V was pared by 6 bases and J by 6 bases, with 15 bases between. The germline V gene encodes CDR1 LNHDA and CDR2 SQIVND (reference sequence). CDR3 protein: CASRERLLGNEQFF. As DNA, the CDR3 is TGTGCCAGTAGGGAGCGCCTACTCGGCAATGAGCAGTTCTTC. The entire variable domain, with the rest obtained from reference TRBV19 and TRBJ2-1, is as follows: DGGITQSPKYLFRKEGQNVTLSCEQNLNHDAMYWYRQDPGQGLRLIYYSQIVNDFQKGDIAEGYSVSREKKESFPLTVTSAQKNPTAFYLCASRERLLGNEQFFGPGTRLTVL.

The gene calls are TRBV2 and TRBJ1-6, with D perhaps TRBD1 (6 bases). V gave up 0 bases and J gave up 10 bases, with 13 bases separating them. This CDR3 comprises 15 residues. Germline V gene sequence: CDR1 SNHLY, CDR2 FYNNEI. CDR3 sequence: CASSEALQGLSPLHF. The CDR3 DNA follows: TGTGCCAGCAGTGAAGCCCTACAGGGTCTCTCACCCCTCCACTTT.

The chain uses TRBV19 and TRBJ2-1, with 7 bases fitting TRBD2. V lost 3 bases, J lost 0 bases, and 2 bases stayed unmatched. Germline values: CDR1 LNHDA, CDR2 SQIVND (reference sequence). The CDR3 has 15 amino acids. The CDR3 DNA reads as TGTGCCAGTAGTATCCCGGGAGGCTCCTACAATGAGCAGTTCTTC. Encoded protein: CASSIPGGSYNEQFF.

CDR3 residues: CASSPEQGDEKLFF. CDR3 nucleotide sequence: TGTGCCAGCAGCCCCGAACAGGGGGACGAAAAACTGTTTTTT. V and J are TRBV3-1 (or the pseudogene TRBV3-2) and TRBJ1-4, with TRBD1 matching 8 bases. CDR3 size: 14 residues. After removal of 4 bases from V and 8 bases from J, the junction contained 6 bases not matched to a gene. Germline V gene sequence: CDR1 LGHDT, CDR2 YNNKEL (reference sequence).

CDR3 nucleotide sequence: TGTGCCACCCACTTTAAGGGAGAACTAGCGTTCCCTCGGGGGTACCAAGAGACCCAGTACTTC. Encoded protein: CATHFKGELAFPRGYQETQYF. The chain combines TRBV24-1 with TRBJ2-5; the match to TRBD2 covers 7 bases. Germline V gene lookup returns CDR1 KGHDR and CDR2 SFDVKD. The CDR3 covers 21 residues. The junction had 27 bases not matched to a gene; V was cut back by 9 bases and J by 0 bases.

The chain couples TRBV7-8 to TRBJ1-4, with D uncertain. Per the germline V gene, CDR1 is SGHVS and CDR2 is FQNEAQ. V was clipped by 6 bases and J by 3 bases, with 8 bases between them. This CDR3 is built from 13 residues. For the CDR3, the DNA is TGTGCCAGCAGAATGGACTCTAATGAAAAACTGTTTTTT. It specifies CASRMDSNEKLFF.

The V call is TRBV5-1, the J call TRBJ1-4; 7 nucleotides align to TRBD1. V was pared by 0 bases and J by 15 bases, with 11 bases of the junction left unmatched. The CDR3 runs 14 residues. Per germline, CDR1 SGHRS and CDR2 YFSETQ. The CDR3 bases are TGCGCCAGCAGCTTGGTCCAGGGGGGAAATGAGGTGTTTTTT. It encodes CASSLVQGGNEVFF.

The chain uses TRBV28 and TRBJ2-7; 10 nucleotides agree with TRBD2. The CDR3 is 14 residues long. Germline CDR1 reads MDHEN; CDR2 reads SYDVKM. V shed 6 bases, J shed 4 bases, and the junction held 6 bases outside the gene matches. In DNA, the CDR3 is TGTGCCAGCAGGGAAGCGGGAGGGGGATACGAGCAGTACTTC. It encodes CASREAGGGYEQYF.

The DNA for the CDR3 is TGTGCCAGCAGCTTGCGCTCTGGAAACACCATATATTTT. Protein product: CASSLRSGNTIYF. The chain carries TRBV5-4 and TRBJ1-3; no clear D. Trimming left V 1 base short and J 0 bases short, with 2 bases between. The CDR3 has 13 residues. The V gene's germline CDR1 is SGHNT and CDR2 YYREEE (reference sequence).

The rearrangement joins TRBV19 to TRBJ2-5; 10 bases align to TRBD1. V lost 6 bases and J lost 6; bases outside the gene matches: 16. CDR3 length: 17 amino acids. Germline CDR1 and CDR2: LNHDA and SQIVND (reference sequence). The CDR3 reads CASSKDGTGAGWKTQYF. DNA of the CDR3: TGTGCCAGTAGCAAAGACGGGACAGGGGCGGGTTGGAAGACCCAGTACTTC.

The chain uses TRBV3-1 (or the pseudogene TRBV3-2) and TRBJ1-2; D may be TRBD1 (5 bases). This CDR3 has 14 amino acids. Germline lookup yields CDR1 LGHDT and CDR2 YNNKEL (reference sequence). Trimming cost V 5 bases and J 0 bases, with 10 bases left between them. CDR3 protein: CASSAGGTNYGYTF. The CDR3 coding sequence is TGTGCCAGCAGCGCCGGGGGGACTAACTATGGCTACACCTTC.

CDR3 DNA sequence: TGCGCCAGCAGCCAGAGGGATTCTTATACGCAGTATTTT. It yields the protein CASSQRDSYTQYF. J is TRBJ2-3 and V is TRBV4-1; possible D gene TRBD2, 5 bases. V dropped 3 bases and J dropped 7 bases, with 11 bases sitting between them. The CDR3 contains 13 residues. Germline-derived CDR1 and CDR2 are MGHRA and YSYEKL.

The rearrangement links TRBV6-5 to TRBJ2-3; D not certain. CDR3 length equals 12 residues. With 6 bases removed from V and 0 bases from J, the gap between germline ends came to 4 bases. CDR1 MNHEY and CDR2 SVGAGI come from the germline V gene. In nucleotides, the CDR3 is TGTGCCAGCAGAACTAGCACAGATACGCAGTATTTT. It yields the protein CASRTSTDTQYF.

The chain combines TRBV6-2 or TRBV6-3 with TRBJ2-7; maybe TRBD2 (5 bases). The CDR3 loop spans 15 amino acids. CDR1 and CDR2 from the germline V gene are MNHEY and SVGEGT. The ends were cut back, 5 bases at V and 2 bases at J, with 16 bases in the middle. The CDR3: CASSQRRTVPYEQYV. The CDR3 bases are TGTGCCAGCAGTCAACGACGGACTGTTCCCTACGAGCAGTACGTC.